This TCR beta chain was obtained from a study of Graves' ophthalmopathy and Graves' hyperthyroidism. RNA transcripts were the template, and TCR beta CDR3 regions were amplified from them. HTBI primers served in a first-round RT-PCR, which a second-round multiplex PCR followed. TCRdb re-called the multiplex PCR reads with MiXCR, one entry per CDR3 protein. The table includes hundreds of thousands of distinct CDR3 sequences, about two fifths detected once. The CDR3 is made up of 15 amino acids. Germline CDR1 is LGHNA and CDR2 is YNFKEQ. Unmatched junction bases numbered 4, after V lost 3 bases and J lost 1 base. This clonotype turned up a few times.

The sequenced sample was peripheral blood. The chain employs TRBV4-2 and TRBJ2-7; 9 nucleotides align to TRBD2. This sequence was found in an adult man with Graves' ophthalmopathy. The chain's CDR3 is CASSHLTSGSYEQYF. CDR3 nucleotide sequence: TGTGCCAGCAGCCACCTGACTAGCGGATCCTACGAGCAGTACTTC.